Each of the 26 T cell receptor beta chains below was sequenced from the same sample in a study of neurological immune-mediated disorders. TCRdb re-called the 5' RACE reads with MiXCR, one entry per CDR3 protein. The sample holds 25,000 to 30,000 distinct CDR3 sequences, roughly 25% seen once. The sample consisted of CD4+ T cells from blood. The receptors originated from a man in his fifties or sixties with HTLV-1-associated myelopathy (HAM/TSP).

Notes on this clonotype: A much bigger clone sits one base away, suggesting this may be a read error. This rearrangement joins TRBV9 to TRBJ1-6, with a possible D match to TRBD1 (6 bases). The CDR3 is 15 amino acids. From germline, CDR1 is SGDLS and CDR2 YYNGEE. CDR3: CASSPRQANNSPLNF. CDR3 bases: TGTGCCAGCAGCCCAAGACAGGCAAATAATTCACCCCTCAACTTT. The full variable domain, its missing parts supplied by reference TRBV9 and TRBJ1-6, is DSGVTQTPKHLITATGQRVTLRCSPRSGDLSVYWYQQSLDQGLQFLIQYYNGEERAKGNILERFSAQQFPDLHSELNLSSLELGDSALYFCASSPRQANNSPLNFGNGTRLTVT.

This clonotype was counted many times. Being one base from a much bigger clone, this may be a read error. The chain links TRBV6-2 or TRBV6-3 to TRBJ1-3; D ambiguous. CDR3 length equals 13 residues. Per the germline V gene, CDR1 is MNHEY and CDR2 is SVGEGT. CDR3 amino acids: CASSLTSGNTTYF. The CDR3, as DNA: TGTGCCAGCAGTTTGACTTCTGGAAACACCACATATTTT.

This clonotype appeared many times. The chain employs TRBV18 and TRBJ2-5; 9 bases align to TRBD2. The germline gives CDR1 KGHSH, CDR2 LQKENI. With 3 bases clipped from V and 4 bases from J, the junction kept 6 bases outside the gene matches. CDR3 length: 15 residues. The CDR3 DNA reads TGTGCCAGCTCACCCGAAGCGGGAGGACCAGAGACCCAGTACTTC. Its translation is CASSPEAGGPETQYF.

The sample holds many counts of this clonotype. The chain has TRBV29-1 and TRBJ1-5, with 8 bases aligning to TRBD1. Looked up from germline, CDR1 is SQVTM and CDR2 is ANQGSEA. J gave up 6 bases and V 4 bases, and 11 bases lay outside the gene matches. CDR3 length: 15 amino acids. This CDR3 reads CSVGVTGGIGQPQHF. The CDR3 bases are TGCAGCGTTGGAGTAACAGGGGGGATAGGTCAGCCCCAGCATTTT.

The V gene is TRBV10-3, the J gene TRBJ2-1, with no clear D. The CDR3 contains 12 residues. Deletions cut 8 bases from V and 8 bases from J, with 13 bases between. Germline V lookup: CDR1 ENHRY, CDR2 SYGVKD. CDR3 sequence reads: CAIGPVSDEQFF. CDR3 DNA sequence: TGTGCCATCGGGCCAGTCTCGGATGAGCAGTTCTTC.

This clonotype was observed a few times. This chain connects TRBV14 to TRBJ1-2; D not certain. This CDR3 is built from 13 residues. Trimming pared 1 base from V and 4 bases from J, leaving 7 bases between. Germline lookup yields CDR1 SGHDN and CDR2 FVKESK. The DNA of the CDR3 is TGTGCCAGCAGCCAAGGACGGACCTATGGCTACACCTTC. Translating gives CASSQGRTYGYTF.

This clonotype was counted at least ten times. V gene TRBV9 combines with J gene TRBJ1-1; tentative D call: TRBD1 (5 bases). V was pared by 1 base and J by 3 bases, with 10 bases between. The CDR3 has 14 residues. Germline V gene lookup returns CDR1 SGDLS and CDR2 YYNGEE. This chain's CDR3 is CASSVLRGDTEAFF. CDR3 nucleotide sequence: TGTGCCAGCAGCGTATTAAGGGGCGACACTGAAGCTTTCTTT.

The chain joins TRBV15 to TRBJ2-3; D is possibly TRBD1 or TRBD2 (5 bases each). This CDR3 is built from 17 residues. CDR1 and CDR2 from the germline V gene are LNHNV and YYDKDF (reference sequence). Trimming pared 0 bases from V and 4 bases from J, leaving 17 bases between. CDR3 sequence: CATSREMSRGRPDTQYF. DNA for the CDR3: TGTGCCACCAGCAGAGAAATGAGTCGGGGACGGCCAGATACGCAGTATTTT.

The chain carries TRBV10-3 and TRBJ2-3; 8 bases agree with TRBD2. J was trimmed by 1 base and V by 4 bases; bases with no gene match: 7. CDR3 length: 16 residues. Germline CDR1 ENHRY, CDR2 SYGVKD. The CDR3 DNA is TGTGCCATCAGTGTCAGTCGGGGGGGAGGCACAGATACGCAGTATTTT. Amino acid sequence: CAISVSRGGGTDTQYF.

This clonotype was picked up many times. The CDR3 nucleotides are TGCGCCAGCAGCTTGGCAGGGGGAAGAAATGAAAAACTGTTTTTT. Its protein product is CASSLAGGRNEKLFF. V usage is TRBV5-1 and J usage is TRBJ1-4, with TRBD1 matching over 7 bases. The CDR3 runs to 15 residues. The V segment lost 0 bases and the J segment 5 bases; nucleotides outside the gene matches: 4. Germline lookup yields CDR1 SGHRS and CDR2 YFSETQ.

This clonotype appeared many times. This CDR3 reads CASTPSGGGETQYF. The CDR3 bases are TGTGCCAGCACCCCTAGCGGGGGCGGGGAGACCCAGTACTTC. The chain uses TRBV2 and TRBJ2-5; the match to TRBD2 covers 10 bases. The V gene end was trimmed by 7 bases and the J gene end by 5 bases; junction bases not matched to a gene: 7. This CDR3 has 14 amino acids. Germline V gene sequence: CDR1 SNHLY, CDR2 FYNNEI. The whole variable domain, filled in from reference TRBV2 and TRBJ2-5, reads EPEVTQTPSHQVTQMGQEVILRCVPISNHLYFYWYRQILGQKVEFLVSFYNNEISEKSEIFDDQFSVERPDGSNFTLKIRSTKLEDSAMYFCASTPSGGGETQYFGPGTRLLVL.

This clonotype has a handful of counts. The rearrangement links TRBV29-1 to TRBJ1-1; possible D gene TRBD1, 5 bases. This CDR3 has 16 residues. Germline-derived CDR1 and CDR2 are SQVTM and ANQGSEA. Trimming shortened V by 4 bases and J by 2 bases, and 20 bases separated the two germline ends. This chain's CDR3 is CSVGAGGRSYNTEAFF. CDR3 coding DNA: TGCAGCGTTGGGGCGGGGGGAAGATCCTATAACACTGAAGCTTTCTTT.

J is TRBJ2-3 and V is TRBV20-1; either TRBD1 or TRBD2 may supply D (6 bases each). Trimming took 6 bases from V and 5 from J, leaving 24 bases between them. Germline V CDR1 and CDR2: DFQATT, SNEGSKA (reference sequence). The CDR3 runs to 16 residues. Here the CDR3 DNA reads TGCAGTGCCGGACATACTAGAGGGGGGAGGAAAGATACGCAGTATTTT. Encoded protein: CSAGHTRGGRKDTQYF.

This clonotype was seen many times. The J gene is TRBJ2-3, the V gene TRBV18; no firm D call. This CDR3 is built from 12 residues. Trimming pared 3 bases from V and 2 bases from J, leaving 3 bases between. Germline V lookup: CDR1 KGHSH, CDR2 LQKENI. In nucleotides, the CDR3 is TGTGCCAGCTCACCCTTCACAGATACGCAGTATTTT. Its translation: CASSPFTDTQYF.

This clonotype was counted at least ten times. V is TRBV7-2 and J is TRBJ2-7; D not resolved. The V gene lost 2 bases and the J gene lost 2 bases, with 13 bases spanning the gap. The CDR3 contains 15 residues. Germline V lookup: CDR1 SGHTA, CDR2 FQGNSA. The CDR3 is CASSLQLYSTYEQYF. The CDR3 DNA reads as TGTGCCAGCAGCTTACAGTTGTATAGCACCTACGAGCAGTACTTC.

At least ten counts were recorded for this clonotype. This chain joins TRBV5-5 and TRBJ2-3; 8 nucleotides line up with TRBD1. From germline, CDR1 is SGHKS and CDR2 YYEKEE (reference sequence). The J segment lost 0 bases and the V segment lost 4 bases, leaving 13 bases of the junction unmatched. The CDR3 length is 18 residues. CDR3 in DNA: TGTGCCAGCAGCCGGGGTGCCGGGACAGGAGGGAGCACAGATACGCAGTATTTT. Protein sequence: CASSRGAGTGGSTDTQYF.

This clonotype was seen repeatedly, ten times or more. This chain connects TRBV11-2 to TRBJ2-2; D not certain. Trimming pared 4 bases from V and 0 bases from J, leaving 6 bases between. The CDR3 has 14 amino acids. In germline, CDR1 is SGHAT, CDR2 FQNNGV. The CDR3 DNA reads TGTGCCAGCAGCTACCTCTCGAACACCGGGGAGCTGTTTTTT. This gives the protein CASSYLSNTGELFF.

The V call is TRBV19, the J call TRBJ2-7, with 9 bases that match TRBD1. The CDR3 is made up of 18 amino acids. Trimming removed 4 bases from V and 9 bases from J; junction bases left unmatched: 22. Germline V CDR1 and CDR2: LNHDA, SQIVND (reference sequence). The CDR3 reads CASSSRDRASPELGGQYF. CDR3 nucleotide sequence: TGTGCCAGTAGTAGCCGGGACAGGGCGTCACCCGAACTCGGGGGGCAGTACTTC.

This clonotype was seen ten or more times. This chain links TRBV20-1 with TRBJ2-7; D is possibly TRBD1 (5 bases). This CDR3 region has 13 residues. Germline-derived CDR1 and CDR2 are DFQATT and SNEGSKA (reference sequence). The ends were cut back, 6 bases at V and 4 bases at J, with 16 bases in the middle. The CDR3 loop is CSAKVQGTYEQYF. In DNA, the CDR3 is TGCAGTGCCAAGGTTCAGGGAACTTACGAGCAGTACTTC.

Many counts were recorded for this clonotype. CDR3 sequence (DNA): TGCAGTGCTAGGCCTCCCGGGACTAGCGGGGGGACCGAGCAGTTCTTC. Translation gives CSARPPGTSGGTEQFF. The rearrangement joins TRBV20-1 to TRBJ2-1; 15 bases match TRBD2. V trimming: 3 bases; J trimming: 10 bases; junction bases outside the gene matches: 10. The CDR3 has 16 amino acids. The germline V gene has CDR1 DFQATT and CDR2 SNEGSKA (reference sequence).

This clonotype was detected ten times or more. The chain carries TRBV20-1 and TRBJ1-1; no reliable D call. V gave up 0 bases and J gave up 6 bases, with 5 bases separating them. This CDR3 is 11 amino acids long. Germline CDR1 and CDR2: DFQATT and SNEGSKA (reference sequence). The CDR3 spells CSARDFPEAFF. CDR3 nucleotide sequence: TGCAGTGCTAGAGATTTCCCTGAAGCTTTCTTT.

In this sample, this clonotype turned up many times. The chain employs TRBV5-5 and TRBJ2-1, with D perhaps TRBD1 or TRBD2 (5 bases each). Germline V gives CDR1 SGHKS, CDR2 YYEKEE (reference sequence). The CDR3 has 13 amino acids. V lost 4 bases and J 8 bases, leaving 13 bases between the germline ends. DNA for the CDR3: TGTGCCAGCAGCCTAATTGGGGGAGATGAGCAGTTCTTC. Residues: CASSLIGGDEQFF.

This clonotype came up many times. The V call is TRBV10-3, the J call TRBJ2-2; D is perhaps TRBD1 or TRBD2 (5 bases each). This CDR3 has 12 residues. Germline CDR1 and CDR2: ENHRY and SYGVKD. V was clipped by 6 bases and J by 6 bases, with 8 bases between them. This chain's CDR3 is CAIRRGPGELFF. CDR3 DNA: TGTGCCATCAGGAGGGGCCCCGGGGAGCTGTTTTTT.

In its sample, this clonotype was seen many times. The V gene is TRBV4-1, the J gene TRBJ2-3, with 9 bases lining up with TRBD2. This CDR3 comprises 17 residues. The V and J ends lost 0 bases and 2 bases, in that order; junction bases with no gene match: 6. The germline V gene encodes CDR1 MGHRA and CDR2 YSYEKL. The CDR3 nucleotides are TGCGCCAGCAGCCAAGAAGGTGGCGGGAGGGTCACAGATACGCAGTATTTT. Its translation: CASSQEGGGRVTDTQYF.

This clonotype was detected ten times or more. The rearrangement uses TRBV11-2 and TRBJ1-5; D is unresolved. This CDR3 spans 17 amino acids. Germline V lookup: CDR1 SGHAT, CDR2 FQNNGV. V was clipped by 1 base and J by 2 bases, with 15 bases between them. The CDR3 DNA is TGTGCCAGCAGCTTAGGAATTATAAGTGGTGGCAATCAGCCCCAGCATTTT. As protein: CASSLGIISGGNQPQHF.

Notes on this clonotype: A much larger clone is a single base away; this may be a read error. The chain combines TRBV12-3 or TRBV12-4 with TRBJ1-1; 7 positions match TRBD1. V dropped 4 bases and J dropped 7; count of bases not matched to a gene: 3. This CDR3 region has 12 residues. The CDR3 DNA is TGTGCCAGCAGTTGGGACAGCAATGAAGCTTTCTTT. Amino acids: CASSWDSNEAFF.